These T cell receptor beta chains were read from a single sample in a study of blood T cell repertoires in COVID-19. Generated by immunoSEQ multiplex PCR, the TCRdb table keeps only in-frame clones and is missing some. The sample lists roughly 200,000 clones; approximately 88% were seen once. Sequencing was carried out using peripheral blood. The receptors stem from a woman under 40 with acute or convalescent COVID-19. Both conserved end residues are part of each CDR3. The D gene is left open where the match is weak. Size tells how often a clone was seen (once, few, many) or the class of an expanded clone, and some rows leave it out.

TRBJ1-1 | . | 12 | TRBD1 | TRBV15 | CATSRYRGEAFF | TGTGCCACCAGCAGGTACAGGGGTGAAGCTTTCTTT
TRBJ2-2 | . | 13 | . | TRBV11-3 | CASSLLDTGELFF | TGTGCCAGCAGCTTACTCGACACCGGGGAGCTGTTTTTT
TRBJ2-1 | . | 11 | . | TRBV3-1/TRBV3-2 | CASSLRREQFF | TGTGCCAGCAGCCTGCGGAGGGAGCAGTTCTTC
TRBJ1-5 | . | 14 | . | TRBV15 | CATSRDPRGQPQHF | TGTGCCACCAGCAGAGATCCCAGGGGCCAGCCCCAGCATTTT
TRBJ2-1 | . | 18 | TRBD2 | TRBV5-4 | CASSSAPPGREVRVEQFF | TGTGCCAGCAGCTCCGCCCCCCCCGGCCGGGAGGTCCGGGTTGAGCAGTTCTTC
TRBJ1-2 | . | 13 | . | TRBV28 | CASSLSPSYGYTF | TGTGCCAGCAGTTTGTCCCCGAGCTATGGCTACACCTTC
TRBJ1-1 | . | 14 | . | TRBV28 | CASSLWQGNTEAFF | TGTGCCAGCAGTTTGTGGCAGGGGAACACTGAAGCTTTCTTT
TRBJ1-6 | . | 14 | TRBD1 | TRBV18 | CASSRDRKNSPLHF | TGTGCCAGCTCACGGGACAGAAAAAATTCACCCCTCCACTTT
TRBJ1-5 | once | 16 | . | TRBV28 | CASSSIGGAVNQPQHF | TGTGCCAGCAGTTCAATCGGGGGGGCGGTGAATCAGCCCCAGCATTTT
TRBJ2-7 | . | 16 | . | TRBV4-1 | CASSQDRQLSSYEQYF | TGCGCCAGCAGCCAAGATCGACAGCTGAGCTCCTACGAGCAGTACTTC
TRBJ2-5 | . | 15 | . | TRBV7-2 | CASRFKGGQQETQYF | TGTGCCAGCAGGTTCAAAGGGGGACAACAAGAGACCCAGTACTTC
TRBJ2-5 | . | 13 | . | TRBV5-1 | CASSPSPGETQYF | TGCGCCAGCAGCCCAAGCCCCGGAGAGACCCAGTACTTC
TRBJ2-5 | . | 13 | . | TRBV12-3/TRBV12-4 | CASNIRVGGTQYF | TGTGCCAGCAATATCCGGGTTGGTGGGACCCAGTACTTC
TRBJ2-7 | . | 14 | TRBD1 | TRBV10-3 | CAISLGQGRGEQYF | TGTGCCATCAGTTTAGGACAGGGTCGGGGCGAGCAGTACTTC
TRBJ2-1 | few | 15 | TRBD2 | TRBV19 | CASSIGASGNNEQFF | TGTGCCAGTAGTATAGGGGCTAGCGGAAACAATGAGCAGTTCTTC
TRBJ2-1 | . | 15 | TRBD2 | TRBV18 | CASSTLAGSYNEQFF | TGTGCCAGCTCAACCCTAGCGGGGTCCTACAATGAGCAGTTCTTC
TRBJ2-7 | . | 13 | . | TRBV15 | CATSRGMGDEQYF | TGTGCCACCAGCAGAGGAATGGGAGACGAGCAGTACTTC
TRBJ2-1 | . | 15 | . | TRBV5-4 | CASSRGTQIDNEQFF | TGTGCCAGCAGCCGAGGGACTCAAATCGATAATGAGCAGTTCTTC
TRBJ1-5 | . | 14 | . | TRBV6-1 | CASSEAQVGQPQHF | TGTGCCAGCAGTGAAGCTCAGGTGGGCCAGCCCCAGCATTTT
TRBJ2-1 | . | 15 | TRBD2 | TRBV2 | CASSEEREFNNEQFF | TGTGCCAGCAGTGAAGAGCGGGAGTTCAACAATGAGCAGTTCTTC
TRBJ2-7 | once | 14 | . | TRBV5-1 | CASSPGVGTYEQYF | TGCGCCAGCAGCCCGGGAGTGGGTACCTACGAGCAGTACTTC
TRBJ2-3 | . | 14 | . | TRBV28 | CASSLAGSGDTQYF | TGTGCCAGCAGTTTAGCCGGGAGTGGGGATACGCAGTATTTT
TRBJ2-5 | . | 15 | TRBD2 | TRBV5-1 | CASSLATAGRETQYF | TGCGCCAGCAGCTTGGCCACAGCGGGAAGAGAGACCCAGTACTTC
TRBJ2-1 | . | 18 | TRBD2 | TRBV11-2 | CASSLDKFRDYGNNEQFF | TGTGCCAGCAGCTTAGATAAATTCCGGGACTATGGTAACAATGAGCAGTTCTTC
TRBJ2-3 | few | 12 | . | TRBV10-3 | CAISEHLDTQYF | TGTGCCATCAGTGAACATTTGGATACGCAGTATTTT
TRBJ2-2 | . | 16 | . | TRBV28 | CASSFLWGQGNGELFF | TGTGCCAGCAGTTTTCTCTGGGGGCAGGGGAACGGGGAGCTGTTTTTT
TRBJ2-7 | . | 16 | . | TRBV27 | CASSLSIGEVPFQQYF | TGTGCCAGCAGTTTATCGATAGGGGAGGTCCCTTTCCAGCAGTACTTC
TRBJ1-1 | . | 13 | TRBD1 | TRBV30 | CAWTRQGHTEAFF | TGTGCCTGGACCAGACAGGGGCACACTGAAGCTTTCTTT
TRBJ2-1 | . | 15 | TRBD2 | TRBV11-2 | CASSIGAGEVLEQFF | TGTGCCAGCAGCATAGGGGCGGGAGAAGTTCTTGAGCAGTTCTTC
TRBJ1-2 | . | 14 | TRBD1 | TRBV5-1 | CASSFRTGGYGYTF | TGCGCCAGCAGCTTCCGGACAGGGGGCTATGGCTACACCTTC
TRBJ2-1 | few | 15 | . | TRBV5-1 | CASSLAQLGANEQFF | TGCGCCAGCAGCTTGGCCCAACTAGGTGCCAATGAGCAGTTCTTC
TRBJ2-1 | . | 15 | TRBD1 | TRBV5-6 | CASSPPSTGAHEQFF | TGTGCCAGCAGCCCCCCCTCGACAGGGGCCCATGAGCAGTTCTTC
TRBJ2-3 | . | 17 | . | TRBV7-8 | CASSLGPSDSNTDTQYF | TGTGCCAGCAGCTTAGGCCCTTCGGACTCGAACACAGATACGCAGTATTTT
TRBJ2-1 | . | 14 | TRBD2 | TRBV25-1 | CASGLAGAFNEQFF | TGTGCCAGCGGACTAGCGGGAGCTTTCAATGAGCAGTTCTTC
TRBJ2-3 | . | 16 | TRBD2 | TRBV28 | CASSLLGGRGTDTQYF | TGTGCCAGCAGTTTATTAGGCGGGAGGGGCACAGATACGCAGTATTTT
TRBJ2-2 | . | 13 | TRBD1 | TRBV28 | CASRRTGTGELFF | TGTGCCAGCCGCCGGACAGGCACCGGGGAGCTGTTTTTT
TRBJ2-1 | . | 12 | . | TRBV5-6 | CASSLVRDEQFF | TGTGCCAGCAGCTTGGTGAGAGATGAGCAGTTCTTC
TRBJ2-1 | . | 13 | TRBD2 | TRBV2 | CASTSGMGNEQFF | TGTGCCAGCACTAGCGGGATGGGCAATGAGCAGTTCTTC
TRBJ2-7 | . | 12 | . | TRBV29-1 | CSVIGTPKEQYF | TGCAGCGTTATCGGGACACCGAAGGAGCAGTACTTC
TRBJ1-6 | . | 11 | TRBD1 | TRBV30 | CAWSVDRALHF | TGTGCCTGGAGTGTCGACAGGGCTCTCCACTTT
TRBJ2-5 | . | 14 | TRBD1 | TRBV5-1 | CASSSGQLEETQYF | TGCGCCAGCAGCTCGGGACAGCTCGAAGAGACCCAGTACTTC
TRBJ1-2 | . | 15 | . | TRBV5-1 | CASSLERGANYGYTF | TGCGCCAGCAGCTTGGAACGGGGAGCTAACTATGGCTACACCTTC
TRBJ2-3 | . | 13 | . | TRBV10-1 | CASSEIAVDTQYF | TGCGCCAGCAGTGAGATTGCGGTGGATACGCAGTATTTT
TRBJ2-7 | . | 14 | . | TRBV28 | CASSLRSLSYEQYF | TGTGCCAGCAGTTTAAGGAGTCTCTCCTACGAGCAGTACTTC
TRBJ2-1 | . | 13 | TRBD2 | TRBV3-1/TRBV3-2 | CASGKREGSEQFF | TGTGCCAGCGGAAAGCGGGAGGGTTCTGAGCAGTTCTTC
TRBJ1-1 | . | 12 | . | TRBV7-9 | CASRQTNTEAFF | TGTGCCAGCCGACAGACTAACACTGAAGCTTTCTTT
TRBJ1-4 | . | 15 | TRBD1 | TRBV6-5 | CASSKKGTGSGKLFF | TGTGCCAGCAGTAAGAAAGGGACAGGGTCAGGAAAACTGTTTTTT
TRBJ2-2 | . | 14 | TRBD2 | TRBV29-1 | CSVGTSGVTGELFF | TGCAGCGTCGGGACTAGCGGAGTAACCGGGGAGCTGTTTTTT
TRBJ2-1 | once | 15 | TRBD1 | TRBV7-9 | CASSHSRQGTDEQFF | TGTGCCAGCAGTCATAGCCGACAGGGGACCGATGAGCAGTTCTTC